This T cell receptor beta chain derives from a study of T cells after somatic rescue of genetic block. The repertoire was sequenced with immunoSEQ multiplex PCR; TCRdb's copy has only in-frame clones and lacks some. The table includes some 15,000 clones, 71% detected once. Only a few counts were recorded for this clone. Trimming pared 0 bases from V and 0 bases from J, leaving 16 bases between. The CDR3 is made up of 18 amino acids. From germline, CDR1 is LGHNA and CDR2 YNFKEQ. The chain couples TRBV4-2 to TRBJ2-3, with D possibly TRBD1 on 5 matching bases. The clonotype comes from a man younger than 35. The sequenced sample was peripheral blood mononuclear cells (PBMCs). The CDR3: CASSQDVRKTASTDTQYF. In DNA form, the CDR3 reads TGTGCCAGCAGCCAAGACGTCAGGAAGACAGCTAGCACAGATACGCAGTATTTT.